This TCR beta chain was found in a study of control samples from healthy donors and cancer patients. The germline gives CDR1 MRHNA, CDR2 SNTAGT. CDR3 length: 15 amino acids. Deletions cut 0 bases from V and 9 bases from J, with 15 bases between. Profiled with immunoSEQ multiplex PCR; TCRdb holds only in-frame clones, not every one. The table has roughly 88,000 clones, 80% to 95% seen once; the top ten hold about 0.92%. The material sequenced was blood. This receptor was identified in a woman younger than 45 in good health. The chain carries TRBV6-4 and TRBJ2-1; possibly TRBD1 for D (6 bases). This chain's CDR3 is CASSDSSGGSGEQFF. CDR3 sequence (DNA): TGTGCCAGCAGTGACTCGAGTGGGGGCAGCGGTGAGCAGTTCTTC.